The 21 T cell receptor beta chains reported below all come from one sample, sequenced in a study of CD8+ T cells in alopecia areata (dated 2018 in TCRdb). Pooled mouse cutaneous lymph node cells were stained for CD4, CD8alpha, NKG2D, NKG2ACE and other markers and were then sorted on a BD Influx. The method behind the library was the immunoSEQ multiplex PCR assay. RNA was extracted from all samples and reverse transcribed into cDNA as template for TCR sequencing. As stored in TCRdb, this immuneACCESS dataset retains in-frame rearrangements with V and J assigned. A fraction of the clones does not appear; measured against another copy, unresolved V genes explain less than half of the discrepancy, and the remainder lacks a known reason. Listed for this sample are about 300,000 clones, none observed only a single time. Together, the top ten hold more than 0.95% of the sample. Sequencing was carried out using CD4+ T cells sorted from a lymph node. These receptors were collected from a C3H/HeJ mouse with alopecia areata. The MHC haplotype that this mouse strain carries is H2-k.

Worth noting for this clone: Each gene name is a mouse one. The read ends 4 residues early relative to the CDR3; the germline J gene fills the gap. Other DNA sequences in the sample encode the same CDR3. The chain employs TRBV13-3 and TRBJ2-1; the match to TRBD2 covers 7 bases. The length of the CDR3 is 15 residues. J was trimmed by 2 bases and V by 1 base; bases with no gene match: 3. Germline V gene data show CDR1 as NNHDY and CDR2 as SYVADS. CDR3 region: CASSDMGGHYAEQFF. The part of the CDR3 DNA that was read is TGTGCCAGCAGTGATATGGGGGGTCACTATGCT.

There are a few counts of this clone. The genes are named according to mouse. Read data end 4 residues before the CDR3 end; the end is taken from the germline J gene. This chain joins TRBV19 and TRBJ1-2, with 8 bases that match TRBD1. V shed 3 bases, J shed 3 bases, and the junction held 4 bases outside the gene matches. This CDR3 contains 14 residues. Germline CDR1 FNHDT, CDR2 SITEND (reference sequence). This CDR3 reads CASSTTGVDSDYTF. The CDR3 DNA, read in part, is TGTGCCAGCAGTACGACAGGGGTGGACTCC.

This clone was seen only a few times. Gene labels here are mouse ones. The read gets to within 4 residues of the CDR3 end, and the germline J gene fills in the rest. J is TRBJ2-5 and V is TRBV19; possibly TRBD2 for D (5 bases). Germline values: CDR1 FNHDT, CDR2 SITEND (reference sequence). Trimming stripped 3 bases from V and 3 bases from J, with 8 bases between. This CDR3 comprises 13 residues. Here the CDR3 reads CASSTWVQDTQYF. The part of the CDR3 DNA that was read is TGTGCCAGCAGTACCTGGGTGCAAGAC.

As regards this clone: Genes and germline come from the mouse. The missing CDR3 end, 4 residues past where the read stops, is filled in from the germline J gene. The chain is built from TRBV19 and TRBJ2-7; D may be TRBD1 (6 bases). Germline CDR1 is FNHDT and CDR2 is SITEND (reference sequence). The CDR3 runs to 12 residues. CDR3: CASSQDSYEQYF. CDR3 bases read: TGTGCCAGCAGTCAGGACAGTTAT.

In its sample, this clone was seen many times. Mouse names are used for the genes. The covered CDR3 bases are TGTGCCAGCTCTCTCGGGACAACC. Protein sequence: CASSLGTT. The complete CDR3 protein is CASSLGTTDYTF. This chain connects TRBV12-1 to TRBJ1-2; D is perhaps TRBD1 (6 bases). The read ends 4 residues before the CDR3 terminus; that terminus is restored from the germline J gene. This CDR3 is built from 12 residues. Per the germline V gene, CDR1 is SGHSN and CDR2 is HYEKVE.

This clone came up a few times. The listed genes are named as in mouse. The CDR3 end lies 4 residues beyond the end of the read and is filled in from the germline J gene. The same CDR3 is also encoded by other DNA sequences in this sample. V is TRBV5 and J is TRBJ2-1, with 8 bases matching TRBD1. This CDR3 is 14 amino acids long. From germline, CDR1 is LGHNA and CDR2 YNLKQL (reference sequence). V was clipped by 0 bases and J by 6 bases; unmatched bases: 1. The CDR3 here is CASSQEGQGAEQFF. CDR3 DNA (partial): TGTGCCAGCAGCCAAGAAGGACAGGGTGCT.

This clone turned up a few times. Genes and germline are mouse. The sequenced fragment ends 3 residues before the CDR3 boundary, so the rest is inferred from the germline J gene. This chain joins TRBV4 and TRBJ1-6; perhaps TRBD1 as D (5 bases). TRBJ1-6 is an open reading frame whose function is uncertain. CDR1 and CDR2 (germline): LGHDT, YNNKQL (reference sequence). CDR3 length: 14 residues. Trimming took off 4 bases at V and 2 bases at J, with 6 bases between the two ends. CDR3 sequence reads: CASSLTAYNSPLYF. CDR3 bases read: TGTGCCAGCAGCTTGACAGCCTATAATTCGCCC.

This clone appeared a few times. Gene labels here are mouse ones. The observed sequence ends 4 residues before the CDR3 terminus, with the missing tail filled in from the germline J gene. The same CDR3 can be traced to other DNA sequences in this sample. The chain joins TRBV13-1 to TRBJ2-1; D remains unclear. Germline assignment: CDR1 NSHNY and CDR2 SYGAGN. V lost 1 base and J 1 base, leaving 6 bases between the germline ends. The CDR3 has 14 residues. The sequenced part of the CDR3 DNA is TGTGCCAGCAGTGATCAAGGGAACTATGCT. Its translation: CASSDQGNYA. The whole CDR3 sequence is CASSDQGNYAEQFF.

Regarding this clone: Gene names follow the mouse nomenclature. Read data end 4 residues before the CDR3 end; the end is taken from the germline J gene. The rearrangement links TRBV19 to TRBJ2-7; D unclear. V shed 6 bases and J shed 0 bases, with 7 bases lying between them. Germline CDR1 and CDR2: FNHDT and SITEND (reference sequence). This CDR3 has 12 residues. The CDR3 spells CASTPSSYEQYF. Incomplete CDR3 DNA: TGTGCCAGCACCCCCAGCTCCTAT.

Turning to this clone: Gene names denote mouse genes. The CDR3 end falls 4 residues outside the read, so it is completed with the germline J gene. J is TRBJ2-1 and V is TRBV13-1, with a possible D match to TRBD1 (6 bases). The CDR3 has 13 residues. Germline V gene sequence: CDR1 NSHNY, CDR2 SYGAGN. V was pared by 2 bases and J by 4 bases, with 7 bases between. This chain's CDR3 is CASSEDRYAEQFF. The sequenced part of the CDR3 DNA is TGTGCCAGCAGTGAAGACAGGTATGCT.

Comment on this clone: Gene names refer to mouse genes. The read ends 4 residues shy of where the CDR3 ends; the end is completed using the germline J gene. The rearrangement joins TRBV19 to TRBJ2-2, with D perhaps matching TRBD1 (6 bases). The V gene's germline CDR1 is FNHDT and CDR2 SITEND (reference sequence). CDR3 length equals 14 residues. Trimming cost V 2 bases and J 3 bases, with 8 bases left between them. The DNA read from the CDR3 is TGTGCCAGCAGTATGCCAGGGGACACCGGG. Amino acid sequence: CASSMPGDTG. The CDR3 in full is CASSMPGDTGQLYF. The entire variable domain, with the rest obtained from reference TRBV19 and TRBJ2-2, is as follows: GGIITQTPKFLIGQEGQKLTLKCQQNFNHDTMYWYRQDSGKGLRLIYYSITENDLQKGDLSEGYDASREKKSSFSLTVTSAQKNEMAVFLCASSMPGDTGQLYFGEGSKLTVL.

This clone was seen a few times. The gene symbols are mouse symbols. The CDR3 is cut off 4 residues early in the read; its end comes from the germline J gene. The chain couples TRBV13-3 to TRBJ1-2, with D perhaps TRBD1 (5 bases). The V gene lost 2 bases and the J gene lost 4 bases, with 9 bases spanning the gap. This CDR3 is 13 amino acids long. Germline V lookup: CDR1 NNHDY, CDR2 SYVADS. This CDR3 reads CASSDRVASDYTF. The CDR3 bases that were read are TGTGCCAGCAGTGACAGGGTGGCCTCC.

Details on this clone: The listed genes are named as in mouse. The read ends 4 residues shy of where the CDR3 ends; the end is completed using the germline J gene. Other DNA sequences in this sample translate to the same CDR3. The genes are TRBV14 and TRBJ2-7; D not resolved. Per germline, CDR1 SGHDT and CDR2 FRDEAV. This CDR3 spans 10 amino acids. This chain's CDR3 is CASSPYEQYF. The DNA read from the CDR3 is TGTGCCAGCAGCCCATAT. The variable domain in full, completed from reference TRBV14 and TRBJ2-7, reads EAGVTQSPRYAVLQEGQAVSFWCDPISGHDTLYWYQQPRDQGPQLLVYFRDEAVIDNSQLPSDRFSAVRPKGTNSTLKIQSAKQGDTATYLCASSPYEQYFGPGTRLTVL.

On this clone: Mouse names are used for the genes. Read coverage stops 4 residues before the CDR3 terminus; the germline J gene supplies the remainder. J is TRBJ1-1 and V is TRBV19; TRBD1 matches 7 bases. Germline V CDR1 and CDR2: FNHDT, SITEND (reference sequence). The CDR3 sequence is 12 residues long. The V segment lost 5 bases and the J segment 4 bases; nucleotides outside the gene matches: 2. CDR3 DNA (partial): TGTGCCAGCAGCGACAGGGCCACA. Its translation: CASSDRAT. The full CDR3 protein reads CASSDRATEVFF.

This clone has more than one count but fewer than ten. Gene names and germline refer to mouse. The missing CDR3 end, 4 residues past where the read stops, is filled in from the germline J gene. Other nucleotide sequences from this sample produce the same CDR3. The chain joins TRBV1 to TRBJ2-3; 9 nucleotides match TRBD2. The CDR3 runs to 15 residues. Trimming took 2 bases from V and 1 from J; bases not matched to a gene: 1. Germline CDR1 reads NSQYPW; CDR2 reads LRSPGD (reference sequence). The CDR3: CTCSALGGGAETLYF. The CDR3 bases that were read are TGCACCTGCAGTGCACTGGGGGGGGGTGCAGAA.

Concerning this clone: The gene names here belong to mouse. The CDR3 end is not reached by the read, which stops 4 residues before it; the germline J gene fills it in. The chain has TRBV19 and TRBJ2-2; D call uncertain. V was pared by 6 bases and J by 0 bases, with 6 bases between. Per the germline V gene, CDR1 is FNHDT and CDR2 is SITEND (reference sequence). The CDR3 is made up of 13 amino acids. The CDR3 loop is CASKQANTGQLYF. The CDR3 bases that were read are TGTGCCAGCAAACAAGCAAACACCGGG.

This clone occurred a few times. The gene names given are mouse names. The read stops 4 residues short of the end of the CDR3; the missing end is completed from the germline J gene. This chain links TRBV13-2 with TRBJ2-7, with TRBD1 matching over 11 bases. Germline CDR1 is NNHNN and CDR2 is SYGAGS (reference sequence). The CDR3 contains 14 residues. The CDR3 is CASGGGQGGYEQYF. CDR3 DNA, as far as it was read: TGTGCCAGCGGTGGGGGACAGGGGGGGTAT.

This clone was observed a handful of times. Here the gene names and germline are mouse. The read stops 3 residues short of the end of the CDR3; the missing end is completed from the germline J gene. V gene TRBV1 combines with J gene TRBJ1-6; 9 bases are a match to TRBD1. TRBJ1-6 has ORF status, its function being uncertain. Trimming at V came to 4 bases and at J to 0 bases, leaving 1 base not matched to a gene. The CDR3 extends over 16 amino acids. The germline gives CDR1 NSQYPW, CDR2 LRSPGD (reference sequence). The CDR3 bases that were read are TGCACCTGCAGTGACAGGGGGCCTTCCTATAATTCGCCC. The encoded protein is CTCSDRGPSYNSP. The full CDR3 is CTCSDRGPSYNSPLYF.

In the case of this clone: Germline and genes here are mouse. The read is 4 residues too short to cover the CDR3 end, so that end is filled in from the germline J gene. This chain uses TRBV31 with TRBJ2-5; tentative D call: TRBD2 (5 bases). The CDR3 runs 16 residues. V was cut by 0 bases and J by 0 bases, with 13 bases left in between. CDR1 GKSSPN and CDR2 SITVG come from the germline V gene. The CDR3 DNA, read in part, is TGTGCCTGGAGTCTAGCCTGGGAGAATAACCAAGAC. It specifies CAWSLAWENNQD. The complete CDR3 reads CAWSLAWENNQDTQYF.

This clone was detected a few times. Each gene name is a mouse one. The CDR3 goes on 4 residues after the read ends, and that part is filled in from the germline J gene. The genes are TRBV13-2 and TRBJ1-1; 8 bases line up with TRBD1. The CDR3 totals 14 residues. From germline, CDR1 is NNHNN and CDR2 SYGAGS (reference sequence). Germline trimming cut 5 bases from V and 1 base from J; bases unmatched to any gene: 4. Partial CDR3 DNA: TGTGCCAGCGGCTCGGGACAGGAAAACACA. Translated, it gives CASGSGQENT. The entire CDR3 is CASGSGQENTEVFF.

Only a few counts were recorded for this clone. Gene names and germline match the mouse. The missing CDR3 end, 4 residues past where the read stops, is filled in from the germline J gene. This specimen includes other DNA sequences encoding the same CDR3. The rearrangement uses TRBV5 and TRBJ2-1; 11 positions match TRBD2. There are 15 residues in the CDR3. Trimming took 4 bases from V and 2 from J; bases not matched to a gene: 1. The germline CDR1 and CDR2 sequences are LGHNA and YNLKQL (reference sequence). The CDR3 spells CASSPGLGDYAEQFF. The CDR3 DNA, read in part, is TGTGCCAGCAGCCCGGGACTGGGGGACTATGCT.